Sequencing of this T cell receptor beta chain was carried out in a study of CXCR3-negative and CXCR3-positive naive CD8 T cells. Points from the study as a whole: The study found more hydrophobic TRB CDR3s in CXCR3-positive naive cells than in CXCR3-negative naive cells.

The CDR3 has 13 residues. From germline, CDR1 is WSHSY and CDR2 SAAADI. This clonotype is deemed medium-sized by its frequency. What it binds is unknown. Via 5' RACE with UMI labels, TRB cDNA libraries were prepared. TCRdb re-called the 5' RACE reads, yielding one record per CDR3 amino acid sequence without DNA. The repertoire table contains fewer than 8,000 distinct CDR3 sequences. The CD45RO-CCR7+CD27+CD95- phenotype denoted naive CD8+ T cells. The gene calls are TRBV10-2 and TRBJ2-7. Material: naive CXCR3+ CD8+ T cells from blood. Subset meaning: CD45RO-CCR7+CD27+CD95- naive CD8+ T cells expressing CXCR3 (TNR3+). This sequence was found in a human donor in good health. Some clones in this sample may be carry-over from other donors' samples. This chain's CDR3 is CASSESSSYEQYF.